The 5 T cell receptor beta chains below were found in one sample sequenced in a study of blood T cell repertoires in COVID-19. The protocol was immunoSEQ multiplex PCR, while the TCRdb copy is restricted to in-frame clones and leaves out a portion. The table has around 250,000 clones, about 83% seen once. Sample: peripheral blood. These receptors all come from a man in his forties with active or convalescent COVID-19.

This chain links TRBV5-8 with TRBJ2-7; 10 bases are a match to TRBD2. The CDR3 is 15 residues long. V gave up 4 bases and J gave up 2 bases; unmatched junction bases: 6. The germline CDR1 and CDR2 sequences are SGHTS and YDEGEE. The CDR3 loop reads CASSHTSGETYEQYF. CDR3 bases: TGTGCCAGCAGCCACACTAGCGGGGAAACCTACGAGCAGTACTTC.

The chain has TRBV5-1 and TRBJ2-3; maybe TRBD1 (7 bases). Germline V gene lookup returns CDR1 SGHRS and CDR2 YFSETQ. V was trimmed by 1 base and J by 3 bases, leaving 15 bases between them. This CDR3 spans 16 amino acids. The CDR3 loop is CASSLLRTGLTDTQYF. The CDR3 bases are TGCGCCAGCAGCTTGCTCCGGACAGGACTAACAGATACGCAGTATTTT.

The rearrangement links TRBV5-1 to TRBJ1-1, with D uncertain. The V and J ends lost 4 bases and 0 bases respectively, with 10 bases between them. Germline V gene data show CDR1 as SGHRS and CDR2 as YFSETQ. The CDR3 is 14 residues long. CDR3 sequence: CASSEFLMNTEAFF. The CDR3 DNA reads as TGCGCCAGCAGCGAGTTTCTTATGAACACTGAAGCTTTCTTT. Full variable domain (outside the CDR3, taken from reference TRBV5-1 and TRBJ1-1): KAGVTQTPRYLIKTRGQQVTLSCSPISGHRSVSWYQQTPGQGLQFLFEYFSETQRNKGNFPGRFSGRQFSNSRSEMNVSTLELGDSALYLCASSEFLMNTEAFFGQGTRLTVV.

This clone occurred once. DNA for the CDR3: TGTGCCAGCAGTGAATCAGGCTTTCTATACGAGCAGTACTTC. Translating gives CASSESGFLYEQYF. The V and J genes are TRBV6-1 and TRBJ2-7; D not resolved. V lost 2 bases to trimming and J lost 4 bases, with 12 bases between them. CDR1 MNHNS and CDR2 SASEGT come from the germline V gene. The CDR3 runs to 14 residues.

CDR3 sequence reads: CASSLDQGEGNTIYF. The DNA for the CDR3 is TGTGCCAGCAGCTTAGACCAGGGGGAAGGAAACACCATATATTTT. The rearrangement links TRBV7-9 to TRBJ1-3; TRBD1 matches at 7 bases. The germline CDR1 and CDR2 sequences are SEHNR and FQNEAQ (reference sequence). Trimming at V came to 1 base and at J to 4 bases, leaving 4 bases not matched to a gene. The CDR3 is 15 amino acids.